One sample yielded the 5 T cell receptor beta chains listed below, sequenced in a study of shared clonotypes between healthy human individuals. The protocol was immunoSEQ multiplex PCR, while the TCRdb copy is restricted to in-frame clones and leaves out a portion. The sample carries 450,000 to 500,000 clones, 70% to 85% recorded once. The specimen was PBMCs. Receptors originate from a woman in her 40s in good health. Some clones in this sample may be carry-over from other donors' samples.

The rearrangement links TRBV25-1 to TRBJ2-5, with TRBD2 identical over 7 bases. Gene TRBJ2-7 matches the end of the DNA better, so the J call may be wrong. The CDR3 runs to 13 residues. Germline V lookup: CDR1 MGHDK, CDR2 SYGVNS. Written as DNA, the CDR3 is TGTGCCAGCAGTGCGCGGGAGAAGGGCGAGCAGTACTTC. This sequence encodes CASSAREKGEQYF.

On this clone itself: This sample includes further DNA sequences coding for the same CDR3. The rearrangement joins TRBV18 to TRBJ2-3; 14 nucleotides align to TRBD2. The length of the CDR3 is 17 residues. Germline CDR1 and CDR2: KGHSH and LQKENI. V lost 0 bases to trimming and J lost 1 base; unmatched junction nucleotides: 0. The chain's CDR3 is CASSPPGLAGGTDTQYF. CDR3 nucleotide sequence: TGTGCCAGCTCACCACCGGGACTAGCGGGGGGCACAGATACGCAGTATTTT.

The gene calls are TRBV2 and TRBJ2-6, with D maybe TRBD2 (6 bases). Trimming took 3 bases from V and 1 from J, leaving 13 bases between them. The CDR3 covers 17 residues. Germline CDR1 reads SNHLY; CDR2 reads FYNNEI. The CDR3 reads CASSETGLYSGANVLTF. Written as DNA, the CDR3 is TGTGCCAGCAGTGAGACGGGACTCTATTCTGGGGCCAACGTCCTGACTTTC.

This rearrangement joins TRBV2 to TRBJ2-3; D call uncertain. Germline V lookup: CDR1 SNHLY, CDR2 FYNNEI. The CDR3 spans 13 residues. The V end was cut by 4 bases, the J end by 9 bases, with 14 bases between. The CDR3 sequence: CASSGLGSSTQYF. CDR3 sequence (DNA): TGTGCCAGCAGTGGTCTGGGTTCTTCGACGCAGTATTTT.

The chain carries TRBV6-5 and TRBJ2-6, with no clear D. Trimming pared 1 base from V and 0 bases from J, leaving 7 bases between. Germline-derived CDR1 and CDR2 are MNHEY and SVGAGI. The CDR3 extends over 16 amino acids. The CDR3 reads CASSYLRPSGANVLTF. CDR3 DNA sequence: TGTGCCAGCAGTTACTTGCGGCCCTCTGGGGCCAACGTCCTGACTTTC.